Below, one TCR beta chain is given with its context. This sample is part of a study of T cell responses to AZD1222 COVID-19 vaccine. This CDR3 is 14 amino acids long. Germline V CDR1 and CDR2: ENHRY, SYGVKD. V gave up 5 bases and J gave up 1 base, with 11 bases separating them. Profiled with immunoSEQ multiplex PCR; TCRdb holds only in-frame clones, not every one. The data show roughly 80,000 clones, roughly nine tenths seen once. The source is an adult who received the AZD1222 COVID-19 vaccine. The input for sequencing was peripheral blood, taken 28 days after the second AZD1222 dose. The gene calls are TRBV10-3 and TRBJ1-1; D perhaps matches TRBD1 (5 bases). The DNA of the CDR3 is TGTGCCATCAGTCTGGGACGGGGGAACACTGAAGCTTTCTTT. Protein: CAISLGRGNTEAFF.